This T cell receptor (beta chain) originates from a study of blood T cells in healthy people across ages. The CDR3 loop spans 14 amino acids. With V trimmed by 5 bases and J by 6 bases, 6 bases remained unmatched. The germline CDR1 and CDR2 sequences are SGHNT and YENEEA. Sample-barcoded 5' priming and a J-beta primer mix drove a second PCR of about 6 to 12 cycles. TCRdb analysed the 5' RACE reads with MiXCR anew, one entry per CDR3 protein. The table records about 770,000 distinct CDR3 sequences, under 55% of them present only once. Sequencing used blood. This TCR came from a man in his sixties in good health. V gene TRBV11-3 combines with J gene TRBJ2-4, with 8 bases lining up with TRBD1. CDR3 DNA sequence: TGTGCCAGCAGCCTTCAGACAGGGGTAAACATTCAGTACTTC. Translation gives CASSLQTGVNIQYF. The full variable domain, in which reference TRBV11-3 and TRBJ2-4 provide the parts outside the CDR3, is EAGVVQSPRYKIIEKKQPVAFWCNPISGHNTLYWYLQNLGQGPELLIRYENEEAVDDSQLPKDRFSAERLKGVDSTLKIQPAELGDSAVYLCASSLQTGVNIQYFGAGTRLSVL.